What follows describes a single TCR beta chain. Looked up from germline, CDR1 is LNHDA and CDR2 is SQIVND (reference sequence). Deletions cut 3 bases from V and 5 bases from J, with 13 bases between. The CDR3 totals 15 residues. The data belong to a study of blood T cell repertoires in COVID-19. Study-level background: COVID-19 samples collected from the United States, Italy and Spain covered acute and convalescent phases. Sources were T cells, B-cell-depleted T cells, or PBMCs; the material itself was cDNA or gDNA.

Under the authors' procedure: For nucleated cells, counts were estimated from reference gene primer amplification. Measured with immunoSEQ multiplex PCR; TCRdb has only the in-frame clones, and not every one. D and trimming come from the DNA, and the V and J calls and clone size come from that table. Counted here are over 250,000 clones, around 86% occurring once; the ten biggest clones make up 2.2%. The receptor was isolated from a man aged 45-65 years with acute or convalescent COVID-19. The sequenced sample was peripheral blood. The chain combines TRBV19 with TRBJ1-4; D possibly corresponds to TRBD1 (5 bases). The CDR3 sequence: CASSIRRGLNEKLFF. CDR3 coding DNA: TGTGCCAGTAGTATCAGGCGGGGACTGAATGAAAAACTGTTTTTT.